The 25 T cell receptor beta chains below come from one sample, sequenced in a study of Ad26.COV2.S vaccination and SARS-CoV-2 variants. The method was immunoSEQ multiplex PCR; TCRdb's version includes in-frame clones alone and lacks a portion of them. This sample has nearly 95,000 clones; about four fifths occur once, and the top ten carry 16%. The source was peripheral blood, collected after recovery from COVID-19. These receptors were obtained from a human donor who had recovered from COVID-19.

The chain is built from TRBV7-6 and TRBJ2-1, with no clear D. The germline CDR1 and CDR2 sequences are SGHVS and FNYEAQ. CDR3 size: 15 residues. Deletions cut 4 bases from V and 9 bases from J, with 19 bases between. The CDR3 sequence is CASSSAIEKLGEQFF. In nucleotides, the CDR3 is TGTGCCAGCAGCTCGGCGATCGAAAAACTTGGTGAGCAGTTCTTC.

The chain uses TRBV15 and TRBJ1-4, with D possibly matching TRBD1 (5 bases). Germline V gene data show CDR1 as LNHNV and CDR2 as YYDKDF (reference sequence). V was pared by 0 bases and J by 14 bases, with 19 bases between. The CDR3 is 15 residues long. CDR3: CATSRDRGGRPGLFF. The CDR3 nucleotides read TGTGCCACCAGCAGAGATCGGGGCGGGCGTCCCGGGCTGTTTTTT.

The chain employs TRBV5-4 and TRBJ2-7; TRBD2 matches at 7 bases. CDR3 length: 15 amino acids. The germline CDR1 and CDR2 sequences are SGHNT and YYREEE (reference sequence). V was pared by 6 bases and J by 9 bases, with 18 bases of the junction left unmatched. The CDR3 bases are TGTGCCAGCAACCCCCAAGGCGGGAGAACCGATTTGCAGTACTTC. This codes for CASNPQGGRTDLQYF.

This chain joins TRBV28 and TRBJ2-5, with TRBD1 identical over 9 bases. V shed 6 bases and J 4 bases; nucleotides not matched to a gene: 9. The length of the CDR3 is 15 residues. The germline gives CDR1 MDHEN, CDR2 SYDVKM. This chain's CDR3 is CASSSTGQGSETQYF. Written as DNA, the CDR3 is TGTGCCAGCAGCTCGACGGGACAGGGTTCAGAGACCCAGTACTTC.

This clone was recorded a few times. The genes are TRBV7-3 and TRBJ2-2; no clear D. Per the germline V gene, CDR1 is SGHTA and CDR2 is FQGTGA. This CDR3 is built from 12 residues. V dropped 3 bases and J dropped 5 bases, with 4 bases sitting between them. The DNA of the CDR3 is TGTGCCAGCAGCTTGGGGACCGGGGAGCTGTTTTTT. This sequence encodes CASSLGTGELFF.

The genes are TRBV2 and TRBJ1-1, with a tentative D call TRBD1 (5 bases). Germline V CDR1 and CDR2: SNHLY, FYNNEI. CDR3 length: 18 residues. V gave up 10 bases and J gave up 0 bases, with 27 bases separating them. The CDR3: CANKKPVTIDSMNTEAFF. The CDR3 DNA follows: TGTGCCAACAAAAAACCGGTTACTATCGACAGTATGAACACTGAAGCTTTCTTT.

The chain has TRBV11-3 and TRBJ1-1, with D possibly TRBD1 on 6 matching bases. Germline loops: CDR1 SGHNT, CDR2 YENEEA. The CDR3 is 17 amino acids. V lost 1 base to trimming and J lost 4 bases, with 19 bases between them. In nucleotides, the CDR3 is TGTGCCAGCAGCTTAGGGTGGGGTTGGGGGGCTACCACTGAAGCTTTCTTT. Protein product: CASSLGWGWGATTEAFF. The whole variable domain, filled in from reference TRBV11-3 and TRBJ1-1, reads EAGVVQSPRYKIIEKKQPVAFWCNPISGHNTLYWYLQNLGQGPELLIRYENEEAVDDSQLPKDRFSAERLKGVDSTLKIQPAELGDSAVYLCASSLGWGWGATTEAFFGQGTRLTVV.

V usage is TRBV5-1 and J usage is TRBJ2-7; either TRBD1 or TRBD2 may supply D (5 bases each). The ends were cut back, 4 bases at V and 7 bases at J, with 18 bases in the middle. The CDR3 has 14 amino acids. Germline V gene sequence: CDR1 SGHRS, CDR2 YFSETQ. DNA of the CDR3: TGCGCCAGCAGCCTAGGGACGGCGTCGTGGGAGCAGTACTTC. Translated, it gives CASSLGTASWEQYF.

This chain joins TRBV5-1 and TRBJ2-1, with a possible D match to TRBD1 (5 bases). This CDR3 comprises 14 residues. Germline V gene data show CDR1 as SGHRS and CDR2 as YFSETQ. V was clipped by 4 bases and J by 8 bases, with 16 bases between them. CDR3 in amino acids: CASSRQGSTHEQFF. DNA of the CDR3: TGCGCCAGCAGCCGTCAGGGATCCACTCATGAGCAGTTCTTC.

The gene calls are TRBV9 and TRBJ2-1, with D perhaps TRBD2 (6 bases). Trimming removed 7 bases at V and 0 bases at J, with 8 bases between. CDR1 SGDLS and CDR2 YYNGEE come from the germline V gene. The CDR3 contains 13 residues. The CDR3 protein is CASGGSSYNEQFF. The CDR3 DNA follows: TGTGCCAGCGGGGGGAGCTCCTACAATGAGCAGTTCTTC.

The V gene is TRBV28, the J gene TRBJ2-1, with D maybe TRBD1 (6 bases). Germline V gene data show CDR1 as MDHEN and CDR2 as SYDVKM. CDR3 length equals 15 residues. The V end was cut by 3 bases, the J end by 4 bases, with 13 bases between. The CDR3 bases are TGTGCCAGCAGTTTTAGGGGGACCCCGTACAATGAGCAGTTCTTC. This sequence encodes CASSFRGTPYNEQFF.

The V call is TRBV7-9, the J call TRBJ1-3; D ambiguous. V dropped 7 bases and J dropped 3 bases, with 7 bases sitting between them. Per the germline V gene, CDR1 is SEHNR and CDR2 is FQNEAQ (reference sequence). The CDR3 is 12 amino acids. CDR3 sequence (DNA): TGTGCCAGCACCACACATGGAAACACCATATATTTT. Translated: CASTTHGNTIYF.

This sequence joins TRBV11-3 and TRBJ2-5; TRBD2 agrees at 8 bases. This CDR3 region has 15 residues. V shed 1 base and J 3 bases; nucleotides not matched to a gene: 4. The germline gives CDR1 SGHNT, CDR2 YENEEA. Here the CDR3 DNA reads TGTGCCAGCAGCTTAGCCGGGGGGGCAGAAGAGACCCAGTACTTC. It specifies CASSLAGGAEETQYF.

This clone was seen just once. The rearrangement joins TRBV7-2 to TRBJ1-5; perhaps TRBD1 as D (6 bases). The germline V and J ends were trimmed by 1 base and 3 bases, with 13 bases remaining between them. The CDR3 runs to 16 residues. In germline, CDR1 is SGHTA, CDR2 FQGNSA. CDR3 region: CASSLVGGRNNQPQHF. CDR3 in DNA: TGTGCCAGCAGCTTAGTAGGGGGTCGGAACAATCAGCCCCAGCATTTT.

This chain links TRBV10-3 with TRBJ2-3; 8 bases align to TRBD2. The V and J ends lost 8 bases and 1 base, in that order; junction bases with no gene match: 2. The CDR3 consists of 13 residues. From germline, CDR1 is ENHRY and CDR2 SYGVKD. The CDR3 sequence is CAIAGGGTDTQYF. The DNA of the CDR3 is TGTGCCATCGCGGGGGGTGGCACAGATACGCAGTATTTT.

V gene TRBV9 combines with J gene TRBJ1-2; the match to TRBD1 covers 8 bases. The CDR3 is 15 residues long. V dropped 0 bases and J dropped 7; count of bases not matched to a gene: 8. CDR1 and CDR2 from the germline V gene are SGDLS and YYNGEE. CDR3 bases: TGTGCCAGCAGCGTAGTTTCAGGGGGCATAGGTGGCTACACCTTC. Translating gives CASSVVSGGIGGYTF.

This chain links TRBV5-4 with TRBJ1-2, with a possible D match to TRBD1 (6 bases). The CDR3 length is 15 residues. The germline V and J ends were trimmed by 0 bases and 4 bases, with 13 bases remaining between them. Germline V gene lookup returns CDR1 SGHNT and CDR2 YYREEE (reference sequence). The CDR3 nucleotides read TGTGCCAGCAGCTTGGTGCGCGGGGGGCCCTATGGCTACACCTTC. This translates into CASSLVRGGPYGYTF.

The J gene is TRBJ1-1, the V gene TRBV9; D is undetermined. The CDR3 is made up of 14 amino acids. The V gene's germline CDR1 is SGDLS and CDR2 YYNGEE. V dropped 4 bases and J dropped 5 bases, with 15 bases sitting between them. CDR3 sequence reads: CASSPDGVGTEAFF. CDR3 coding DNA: TGTGCCAGCAGCCCGGACGGAGTAGGAACTGAAGCTTTCTTT. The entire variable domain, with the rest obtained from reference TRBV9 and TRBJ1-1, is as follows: DSGVTQTPKHLITATGQRVTLRCSPRSGDLSVYWYQQSLDQGLQFLIQYYNGEERAKGNILERFSAQQFPDLHSELNLSSLELGDSALYFCASSPDGVGTEAFFGQGTRLTVV.

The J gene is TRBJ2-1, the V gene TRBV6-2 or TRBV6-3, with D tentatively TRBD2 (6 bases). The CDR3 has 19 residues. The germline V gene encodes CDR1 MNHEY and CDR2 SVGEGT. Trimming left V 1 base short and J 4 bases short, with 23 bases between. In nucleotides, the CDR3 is TGTGCCAGCAGTTACTTGAGACCCCGGGACTCAAGGGTATACAATGAGCAGTTCTTC. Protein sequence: CASSYLRPRDSRVYNEQFF.

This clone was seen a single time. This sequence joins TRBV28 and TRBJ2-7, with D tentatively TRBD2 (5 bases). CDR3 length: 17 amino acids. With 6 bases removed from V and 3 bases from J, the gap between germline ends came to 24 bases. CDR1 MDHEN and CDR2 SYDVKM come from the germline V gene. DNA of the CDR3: TGTGCCAGCAGACCATCGAAATCTAGCCGAACGTACTACGAGCAGTACTTC. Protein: CASRPSKSSRTYYEQYF.

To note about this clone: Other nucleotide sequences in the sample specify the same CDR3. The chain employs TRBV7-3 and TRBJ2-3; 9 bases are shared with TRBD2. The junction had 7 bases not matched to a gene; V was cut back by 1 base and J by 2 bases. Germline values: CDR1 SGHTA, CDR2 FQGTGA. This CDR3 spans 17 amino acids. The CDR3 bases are TGTGCCAGCAGCTTAAGAGGCTGGACTAGCGACACAGATACGCAGTATTTT. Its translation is CASSLRGWTSDTDTQYF.

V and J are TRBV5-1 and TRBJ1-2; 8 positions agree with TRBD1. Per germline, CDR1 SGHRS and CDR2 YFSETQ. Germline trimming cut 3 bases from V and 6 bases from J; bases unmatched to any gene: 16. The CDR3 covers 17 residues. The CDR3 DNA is TGCGCCAGCAGCTCGACCTCTCCCCGACAGGGGCAAGATGGCTACACCTTC. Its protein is CASSSTSPRQGQDGYTF.

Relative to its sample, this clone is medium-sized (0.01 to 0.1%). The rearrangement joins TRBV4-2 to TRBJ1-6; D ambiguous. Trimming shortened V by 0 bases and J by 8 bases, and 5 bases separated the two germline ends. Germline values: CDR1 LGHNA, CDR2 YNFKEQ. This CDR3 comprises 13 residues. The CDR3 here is CASSQDQDSPLHF. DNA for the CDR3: TGTGCCAGCAGCCAAGATCAGGATTCACCCCTCCACTTT.

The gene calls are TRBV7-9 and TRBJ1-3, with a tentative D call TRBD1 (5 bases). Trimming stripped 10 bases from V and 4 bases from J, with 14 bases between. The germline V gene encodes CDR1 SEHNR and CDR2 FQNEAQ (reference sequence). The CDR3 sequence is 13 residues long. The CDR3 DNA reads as TGTGCCAAAGTTTCGGGGCCCGGAAACACCATATATTTT. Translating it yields CAKVSGPGNTIYF.

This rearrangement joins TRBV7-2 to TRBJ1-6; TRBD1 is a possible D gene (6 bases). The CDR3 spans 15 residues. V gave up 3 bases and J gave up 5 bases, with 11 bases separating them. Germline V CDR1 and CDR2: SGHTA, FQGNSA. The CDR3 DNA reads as TGTGCCAGCAGCTTTATAGGACAGAATAATTCACCCCTCCACTTT. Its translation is CASSFIGQNNSPLHF. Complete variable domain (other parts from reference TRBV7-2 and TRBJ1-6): GAGVSQSPSNKVTEKGKDVELRCDPISGHTALYWYRQSLGQGLEFLIYFQGNSAPDKSGLPSDRFSAERTGGSVSTLTIQRTQQEDSAVYLCASSFIGQNNSPLHFGNGTRLTVT.